Each of the 8 T cell receptor beta chains below was sequenced from the same sample in a study of early stage breast cancer tumors. Profiling relied on immunoSEQ multiplex PCR, and the TCRdb table lists in-frame clones only, not all of them. The sample includes about 63,000 clones, approximately 80% of them seen just once. The sequencing input was blood. These receptors originate from a person in their thirties with breast cancer.

This clone is a singleton in its sample. The genes are TRBV27 and TRBJ1-2; maybe TRBD1 (6 bases). The CDR3 loop spans 17 amino acids. CDR1 is MNHEY and CDR2 is SMNVEV in the germline V gene (reference sequence). Trimming took 4 bases from V and 7 from J, leaving 25 bases between them. CDR3 loop: CASSSRGDRTTVSGYTF. The CDR3 DNA sequence: TGTGCCAGCAGTTCGAGGGGCGACAGGACGACGGTTAGTGGCTACACCTTC.

In DNA form, the CDR3 reads TGTGCCAGCAGCGCAGCTAGCGGGACTTACAATGAGCAGTTCTTC. Amino acid sequence: CASSAASGTYNEQFF. The V gene is TRBV9, the J gene TRBJ2-1; 9 bases map to TRBD2. Unmatched junction bases numbered 5, after V lost 3 bases and J lost 4 bases. The germline CDR1 and CDR2 sequences are SGDLS and YYNGEE. This CDR3 spans 15 amino acids.

This clone was seen a handful of times. The rearrangement joins TRBV5-4 to TRBJ2-7; no definite D call. Trimming shortened V by 3 bases and J by 0 bases, and 10 bases separated the two germline ends. The CDR3 is 14 amino acids. Germline CDR1 SGHNT, CDR2 YYREEE (reference sequence). CDR3 residues: CASSSPTSSYEQYF. CDR3 sequence (DNA): TGTGCCAGCAGCTCCCCGACGAGCTCCTACGAGCAGTACTTC.

V and J are TRBV5-1 and TRBJ1-1; D call uncertain. CDR1 is SGHRS and CDR2 is YFSETQ in the germline V gene. V lost 1 base and J lost 0, with 10 bases in between. CDR3 length: 15 amino acids. The CDR3 DNA reads as TGCGCCAGCAGCTTGTTTGGCACAGTGAACACTGAAGCTTTCTTT. Its protein product is CASSLFGTVNTEAFF.

This clone was seen more than once but under ten times. The chain recombines TRBV14 with TRBJ2-7, with D uncertain. Trimming removed 3 bases at V and 11 bases at J, with 14 bases between. The CDR3 has 12 amino acids. The germline V gene encodes CDR1 SGHDN and CDR2 FVKESK. The CDR3 nucleotides read TGTGCCAGCAGCCAGACAATGGACCAAAAGTACTTC. Amino acids: CASSQTMDQKYF.

This chain uses TRBV9 with TRBJ1-1, with D tentatively TRBD1 (6 bases). This CDR3 has 15 residues. Germline V gene sequence: CDR1 SGDLS, CDR2 YYNGEE. Trimming pared 0 bases from V and 5 bases from J, leaving 14 bases between. For the CDR3, the DNA is TGTGCCAGCAGCGTAGACTCAGGGGCGAGGACTGAAGCTTTCTTT. Translating it yields CASSVDSGARTEAFF.

V is TRBV11-2 and J is TRBJ1-3; no clear D. Germline CDR1 SGHAT, CDR2 FQNNGV. The CDR3 runs to 16 residues. Deletions cut 5 bases from V and 0 bases from J, with 14 bases between. This chain's CDR3 is CASSPTGISSGNTIYF. In DNA, the CDR3 is TGTGCCAGCAGCCCCACCGGAATTTCCTCTGGAAACACCATATATTTT.

The rearrangement joins TRBV11-2 to TRBJ2-3; 10 bases line up with TRBD1. This CDR3 is 19 amino acids long. Trimming removed 3 bases from V and 3 bases from J; junction bases left unmatched: 15. Germline V gene lookup returns CDR1 SGHAT and CDR2 FQNNGV. The CDR3 nucleotides are TGTGCCAGCAGCTTCGCTAAAGGCTACGACAGGGGGCGAACAGATACGCAGTATTTT. Protein product: CASSFAKGYDRGRTDTQYF.